This T cell receptor (beta chain) comes out of a study of CD8+CD57+ T cells in acquired aplastic anemia. Study as a whole: Quantities of DNA derived from sorted CD4+ and CD8+ cells averaged approximately 3 ug. Overall study findings and caveats: Common to patients and controls were twenty-nine CD8+ CDR3 sequences. No significant patient-versus-control difference appeared in CD8+ Simpson's diversity.

TCR beta VDJ and CDR3 were profiled, and genomic DNA was the template. TCRdb called the reads again in MiXCR, with one record for every CDR3 protein. This table has about 180,000 distinct CDR3 sequences, roughly 65% appearing once. V lost 0 bases to trimming and J lost 14 bases; unmatched junction nucleotides: 12. This CDR3 has 15 residues. Germline loops: CDR1 SEHNR, CDR2 FQNEAQ (reference sequence). The patients chosen for sequencing had shown expansion of CD8+CD57+ cells (detected by flow cytometry). Each patient gave a blood sample that was collected before any therapy had been received. On this clonotype itself: Its antigen is currently unknown.

The chain couples TRBV7-9 to TRBJ1-5; 8 bases line up with TRBD1. The source of this sequence is a human donor with aplastic anemia. Sequencing was carried out using sorted CD4+, CD8+, or CD8+CD57+ T cells (not recorded which) from PBMCs. CDR3: CASSLALGTGTYEHF. The CDR3 coding sequence is TGTGCCAGCAGCTTAGCCCTTGGGACAGGTACCTACGAGCATTTT. Together with reference TRBV7-9 and TRBJ1-5, the CDR3 gives the full variable domain: DTGVSQNPRHKITKRGQNVTFRCDPISEHNRLYWYRQTLGQGPEFLTYFQNEAQLEKSRLLSDRFSAERPKGSFSTLEIQRTEQGDSAMYLCASSLALGTGTYEHFGDGTRLSIL.